Listed here are 24 T cell receptor beta chains from one sample, sequenced in a study of OX40 agonist ivuxolimab in advanced cancers. Method: immunoSEQ multiplex PCR; TCRdb's copy keeps in-frame clones and lacks some. The sample holds around 76,000 clones; more than 80% are singletons and the top ten take approximately 9.1%. This material consisted of CD4+ or CD8+ T cells sorted from blood, taken in a trial of the OX40 agonist ivuxolimab. Receptors originate from an adult with an advanced solid tumor such as melanoma, head and neck, liver or kidney cancer.

V is TRBV11-2 and J is TRBJ2-1, with D perhaps TRBD1 (5 bases). Trimming shortened V by 2 bases and J by 6 bases, and 17 bases separated the two germline ends. The CDR3 is 16 residues long. Germline V gives CDR1 SGHAT, CDR2 FQNNGV. CDR3 nucleotides: TGTGCCAGCAGCTTAATCCCTCAGGCAGGGCGCAATGAGCAGTTCTTC. As protein: CASSLIPQAGRNEQFF.

Only one count was recorded for this clone. This chain links TRBV18 with TRBJ2-1, with D unresolved. The CDR3 spans 13 residues. Trimming cost V 3 bases and J 3 bases, with 6 bases left between them. The germline CDR1 and CDR2 sequences are KGHSH and LQKENI. The CDR3 is CASSPLNYNEQFF. The CDR3 coding sequence is TGTGCCAGCTCACCTCTCAACTACAATGAGCAGTTCTTC.

The chain's CDR3 is CASSLTGGSTDTQYF. CDR3 DNA sequence: TGTGCCAGCAGTTTAACCGGGGGAAGCACAGATACGCAGTATTTT. The genes are TRBV27 and TRBJ2-3, with D possibly matching TRBD2 (6 bases). Trimming took 2 bases from V and 0 from J, leaving 9 bases between them. This CDR3 contains 15 residues. Germline V CDR1 and CDR2: MNHEY, SMNVEV (reference sequence).

The chain is built from TRBV28 and TRBJ2-7; 7 bases fit TRBD1. Germline V CDR1 and CDR2: MDHEN, SYDVKM. The CDR3 totals 13 residues. V shed 3 bases and J 12 bases; nucleotides not matched to a gene: 11. The CDR3 is CASSFLNDRVTYF. DNA for the CDR3: TGTGCCAGCAGTTTCCTAAACGACAGGGTGACGTACTTC.

The chain has TRBV7-2 and TRBJ2-7, with D possibly TRBD2 on 5 matching bases. The CDR3 covers 13 residues. V lost 0 bases and J 3 bases, leaving 6 bases between the germline ends. Germline CDR1 is SGHTA and CDR2 is FQGNSA. The CDR3 bases are TGTGCCAGCAGCTTAGCGCGGGTCTACGAGCAGTACTTC. Translated, it gives CASSLARVYEQYF.

The V gene is TRBV7-8, the J gene TRBJ2-7; 7 positions agree with TRBD1. The CDR3 has 13 residues. The V and J ends lost 6 bases and 5 bases, in that order; junction bases with no gene match: 7. Germline CDR1 SGHVS, CDR2 FQNEAQ. The CDR3 sequence: CASRGFRGHEQYF. The CDR3, as DNA: TGTGCCAGCAGGGGTTTTAGGGGGCACGAGCAGTACTTC.

The rearrangement uses TRBV6-5 and TRBJ2-3; D remains ambiguous. The CDR3 spans 13 residues. Trimming removed 2 bases from V and 5 bases from J, with 8 bases in between. The V gene's germline CDR1 is MNHEY and CDR2 SVGAGI. Here the CDR3 DNA reads TGTGCCAGCAGTTACCGGGCTGGAGATACGCAGTATTTT. The encoded protein is CASSYRAGDTQYF.

The CDR3 protein is CASSPDRKQPQHF. The DNA of the CDR3 is TGTGCCAGCTCACCAGACAGAAAGCAGCCCCAGCATTTT. The V call is TRBV18, the J call TRBJ1-5; maybe TRBD1 (5 bases). V was trimmed by 2 bases and J by 7 bases, leaving 9 bases between them. The germline V gene encodes CDR1 KGHSH and CDR2 LQKENI. This CDR3 is 13 amino acids long.

This chain joins TRBV19 and TRBJ2-7; D might be TRBD1 or TRBD2, each matching 5 bases. The germline V gene encodes CDR1 LNHDA and CDR2 SQIVND (reference sequence). This CDR3 has 11 residues. The V and J ends lost 10 bases and 7 bases respectively, with 14 bases between them. The CDR3: CATGRFGEQYF. The CDR3 DNA follows: TGTGCCACGGGGCGGTTTGGTGAGCAGTACTTC.

The rearrangement joins TRBV18 to TRBJ2-2; D perhaps matches TRBD1 (6 bases). Germline loops: CDR1 KGHSH, CDR2 LQKENI. Trimming cost V 6 bases and J 5 bases, with 10 bases left between them. The CDR3 is 13 amino acids. The CDR3 coding sequence is TGTGCCAGCTCGAGCCAGGGGACCGGGGAGCTGTTTTTT. This sequence encodes CASSSQGTGELFF.

The chain carries TRBV6-5 and TRBJ1-1; D may be TRBD1 (5 bases). Per the germline V gene, CDR1 is MNHEY and CDR2 is SVGAGI. The CDR3 is made up of 12 amino acids. V shed 6 bases and J shed 5 bases, with 10 bases lying between them. Here the CDR3 reads CASSQRGTEAFF. The CDR3 DNA follows: TGTGCCAGCAGCCAAAGGGGAACTGAAGCTTTCTTT.

CDR3 nucleotides: TGTGCCAGCACCTCCGGGACAGGGGGGTTTCAGGGCTACAATGAGCAGTTCTTC. Its protein is CASTSGTGGFQGYNEQFF. The chain combines TRBV2 with TRBJ2-1; 11 bases are a match to TRBD1. Germline CDR1 is SNHLY and CDR2 is FYNNEI. V lost 7 bases to trimming and J lost 3 bases; unmatched junction nucleotides: 14. This CDR3 has 18 residues.

Concerning this clone: The junction does not match germline at one end; this may be a read error. J is TRBJ1-3 and V is TRBV11-2; TRBD1 matches 9 bases. Per germline, CDR1 SGHAT and CDR2 FQNNGV. This CDR3 is built from 13 residues. CDR3 sequence reads: CASSLQQSGQGSF. The CDR3 nucleotides are TGTGCCAGCAGCTTACAACAATCGGGACAGGGTTCCTTT.

On this clone itself: This CDR3 is also generated by other DNA sequences in the sample. The genes are TRBV27 and TRBJ2-7; D gene unclear. V lost 3 bases and J lost 3, with 3 bases in between. The germline V gene has CDR1 MNHEY and CDR2 SMNVEV (reference sequence). The CDR3 has 11 amino acids. Here the CDR3 DNA reads TGTGCCAGCAGTTTGGGCTACGAGCAGTACTTC. Amino acids: CASSLGYEQYF.

V usage is TRBV19 and J usage is TRBJ2-1; no firm D call. Trimming cost V 1 base and J 6 bases, with 10 bases left between them. From germline, CDR1 is LNHDA and CDR2 SQIVND (reference sequence). CDR3 length equals 14 residues. The CDR3 protein is CASSIVPPGNEQFF. DNA for the CDR3: TGTGCCAGTAGTATAGTTCCCCCGGGCAATGAGCAGTTCTTC.

This chain uses TRBV5-1 with TRBJ2-3, with 12 bases fitting TRBD2. With 1 base clipped from V and 8 bases from J, the junction kept 5 bases outside the gene matches. The CDR3 length is 15 residues. In germline, CDR1 is SGHRS, CDR2 YFSETQ. The CDR3 DNA is TGCGCCAGCAGCTTGAGACTAGCGGGGGTGGGTACGCAGTATTTT. This gives the protein CASSLRLAGVGTQYF.

This chain uses TRBV9 with TRBJ2-3; D unclear. Between the trimmed V and J ends, which lost 0 bases and 5 bases, there was a span of 10 bases. The CDR3 covers 14 residues. Per the germline V gene, CDR1 is SGDLS and CDR2 is YYNGEE. CDR3 in DNA: TGTGCCAGCAGCGTAGGGCTCACAAAAGATACGCAGTATTTT. It codes for CASSVGLTKDTQYF.

In the case of this clone: Germline is not matched at one junction end, which may reflect a read error. CDR3 nucleotide sequence: TGTGCTAGCAGCTTGGGACACGGTGAGACCCAGTACTTC. It codes for CASSLGHGETQYF. This rearrangement joins TRBV7-7 to TRBJ2-5, with D tentatively TRBD1 (6 bases). Looked up from germline, CDR1 is SSHAT and CDR2 is FNYEAQ (reference sequence). The CDR3 is 13 residues long.

J is TRBJ2-1 and V is TRBV28; TRBD2 agrees at 10 bases. V shed 6 bases and J 7 bases; nucleotides not matched to a gene: 9. The germline gives CDR1 MDHEN, CDR2 SYDVKM. The CDR3 extends over 15 amino acids. CDR3 sequence: CASRLAGGGQNEQFF. The DNA of the CDR3 is TGTGCCAGCAGGTTAGCGGGAGGAGGGCAGAATGAGCAGTTCTTC.

Details on this clone: This CDR3 is also generated by other DNA sequences in the sample. The V gene is TRBV28, the J gene TRBJ2-5; D is perhaps TRBD1 or TRBD2 (5 bases each). The CDR3 runs 13 residues. Trimming removed 3 bases at V and 5 bases at J, with 10 bases between. Per the germline V gene, CDR1 is MDHEN and CDR2 is SYDVKM. This CDR3 is CASSLAGTETQYF. In DNA form, the CDR3 reads TGTGCCAGCAGTTTGGCAGGGACGGAGACCCAGTACTTC.

This chain uses TRBV15 with TRBJ2-2; D is unresolved. The CDR3 runs to 14 residues. Germline V gives CDR1 LNHNV, CDR2 YYDKDF (reference sequence). V was trimmed by 0 bases and J by 6 bases, leaving 8 bases between them. The CDR3 sequence is CATSRDRTAGELFF. The CDR3 bases are TGTGCCACCAGCAGAGATCGCACTGCCGGGGAGCTGTTTTTT.

About this clone itself: Sequence at one end of the junction differs from germline and may be a read error. This sequence joins TRBV7-7 and TRBJ2-1; the match to TRBD1 covers 8 bases. Looked up from germline, CDR1 is SSHAT and CDR2 is FNYEAQ (reference sequence). This CDR3 spans 16 amino acids. The CDR3 DNA sequence: TGTGCTAGCAGCTTAGACGGGCAGGGGGCGTACAATGAGCAGTTCTTC. This gives the protein CASSLDGQGAYNEQFF. The entire variable domain, with the rest obtained from reference TRBV7-7 and TRBJ2-1, is as follows: GAGVSQSPRYKVTKRGQDVTLRCDPISSHATLYWYQQALGQGPEFLTYFNYEAQPDKSGLPSDRFSAERPEGSISTLTIQRTEQRDSAMYRCASSLDGQGAYNEQFFGPGTRLTVL.

The rearrangement joins TRBV2 to TRBJ1-4, with D possibly TRBD1 on 6 matching bases. Germline loops: CDR1 SNHLY, CDR2 FYNNEI. The CDR3 totals 15 residues. The V end lost 0 bases, the J end lost 7 bases, and 12 bases lay between the germline ends. The CDR3 DNA reads TGTGCCAGCAGTGAAGCGCTGGGACATGGTGAAAAACTGTTTTTT. It encodes CASSEALGHGEKLFF.

The rearrangement links TRBV19 to TRBJ1-2; 7 bases fit TRBD1. CDR1 is LNHDA and CDR2 is SQIVND in the germline V gene (reference sequence). The CDR3 contains 13 residues. V gave up 6 bases and J gave up 4 bases; unmatched junction bases: 5. CDR3 nucleotides: TGTGCCAGTAGACGGGGACAGCTCTATGGCTACACCTTC. Its translation is CASRRGQLYGYTF.